One and the same sample provided the 21 T cell receptor beta chains below, sequenced in a study of T cells in Graves' hyperthyroidism and ophthalmopathy. TCR beta CDR3 sequences were amplified from RNA transcripts. The TCR CDR3 first-round RT-PCR relied on the HTBI primer set. Each CDR3 protein gets one entry after TCRdb re-called the multiplex PCR reads with MiXCR. The data show hundreds of thousands of distinct CDR3 sequences, 11% to 15% seen once. The specimen was blood. The origin of the receptors is a young woman with Graves' hyperthyroidism.

This clonotype was detected many times. The rearrangement uses TRBV11-2 and TRBJ2-1; 7 bases line up with TRBD2. The CDR3 has 15 amino acids. Trimming took 1 base from V and 8 from J; bases not matched to a gene: 8. Per germline, CDR1 SGHAT and CDR2 FQNNGV. CDR3 residues: CASSLAGGGGYEQFF. In DNA form, the CDR3 reads TGTGCCAGCAGCTTAGCGGGGGGTGGGGGATATGAGCAGTTCTTC.

This clonotype was seen ten or more times. This chain uses TRBV6-1 with TRBJ1-5; D is unresolved. The germline gives CDR1 MNHNS, CDR2 SASEGT. The CDR3 length is 14 residues. Deletions cut 6 bases from V and 0 bases from J, with 9 bases between. CDR3 amino acids: CASSPDFSNQPQHF. Here the CDR3 DNA reads TGTGCCAGCAGCCCCGATTTTAGCAATCAGCCCCAGCATTTT.

As to this clonotype: A much larger clone lies a single base off, so this may be a read error. The chain couples TRBV7-3 to TRBJ2-3; 7 nucleotides align to TRBD2. CDR3 size: 15 residues. The germline V gene has CDR1 SGHTA and CDR2 FQGTGA. CDR3 DNA sequence: TGTGCCAGCAACTTAACGGGAGGAGGTACAGATACGCAGTATTTT. It translates to CASNLTGGGTDTQYF.

This clonotype was recorded at least ten times. This chain joins TRBV20-1 and TRBJ2-7; D not resolved. Trimming left V 6 bases short and J 4 bases short, with 22 bases between. The CDR3 runs to 15 residues. Per germline, CDR1 DFQATT and CDR2 SNEGSKA (reference sequence). CDR3 nucleotides: TGCAGTGCCATATCGCCAATGGGCAGTAATTACGAGCAGTACTTC. Protein sequence: CSAISPMGSNYEQYF.

This clonotype was seen a few times. The chain links TRBV7-9 to TRBJ2-1, with 9 bases lining up with TRBD2. V shed 5 bases, J shed 4 bases, and the junction held 9 bases outside the gene matches. The CDR3 spans 16 residues. CDR1 is SEHNR, CDR2 FQNEAQ, per germline (reference sequence). The CDR3 bases are TGTGCCAGCAGCGTAAATCTTGGACTAGCGTACAATGAGCAGTTCTTC. Its protein is CASSVNLGLAYNEQFF.

This chain joins TRBV4-1 and TRBJ2-3, with TRBD2 identical over 9 bases. CDR1 is MGHRA and CDR2 is YSYEKL in the germline V gene. V trimming: 3 bases; J trimming: 4 bases; junction bases outside the gene matches: 11. CDR3 length: 17 amino acids. The chain's CDR3 is CASSQGLAGEVPDTQYF. In DNA, the CDR3 is TGCGCCAGCAGCCAGGGCTTAGCGGGAGAGGTTCCAGATACGCAGTATTTT.

This clonotype was seen ten or more times. CDR3 nucleotide sequence: TGTGCCAGCCGGGGTGGCATCGCCCAGTACTTC. Translation: CASRGGIAQYF. The rearrangement uses TRBV2 and TRBJ2-5, with D possibly matching TRBD2 (5 bases). This CDR3 spans 11 amino acids. Germline CDR1 reads SNHLY; CDR2 reads FYNNEI. Trimming took 8 bases from V and 9 from J, leaving 13 bases between them.

The CDR3 loop is CASSPPGLAGGTYTGELFF. The CDR3, as DNA: TGTGCCAGCAGTCCTCCGGGACTAGCGGGAGGGACCTACACCGGGGAGCTGTTTTTT. The V gene is TRBV6-1, the J gene TRBJ2-2, with 16 bases that match TRBD2. Unmatched junction bases numbered 9, after V lost 5 bases and J lost 3 bases. The CDR3 consists of 19 residues. Germline assignment: CDR1 MNHNS and CDR2 SASEGT.

This clonotype has just a few counts. The chain recombines TRBV29-1 with TRBJ1-1, with no clear D. Germline CDR1 and CDR2: SQVTM and ANQGSEA. The CDR3 spans 12 residues. V was cut by 4 bases and J by 2 bases, with 8 bases left in between. The CDR3: CSVGASNTEAFF. The CDR3 DNA is TGCAGCGTTGGTGCAAGTAACACTGAAGCTTTCTTT.

This clonotype was recorded at least ten times. The chain recombines TRBV3-1 with TRBJ2-7; D uncertain. The V and J ends lost 0 bases and 5 bases respectively, with 8 bases between them. CDR1 and CDR2 from the germline V gene are LGHDT and YNNKEL (reference sequence). The CDR3 is made up of 13 amino acids. Here the CDR3 reads CASSQENSNEQYF. Written as DNA, the CDR3 is TGTGCCAGCAGCCAAGAAAACAGCAACGAGCAGTACTTC.

This chain links TRBV6-5 with TRBJ2-1; 9 bases match TRBD2. The CDR3 has 16 amino acids. The V and J ends lost 2 bases and 8 bases, in that order; junction bases with no gene match: 10. Germline V gene sequence: CDR1 MNHEY, CDR2 SVGAGI. The CDR3 DNA follows: TGTGCCAGCAGTTACGTTGAACTAGCGGGTCGTGATGAGCAGTTCTTC. Amino acid sequence: CASSYVELAGRDEQFF.

This clonotype was seen many times. This chain uses TRBV7-2 with TRBJ2-7; no definite D call. Germline-derived CDR1 and CDR2 are SGHTA and FQGNSA. V lost 5 bases to trimming and J lost 3 bases, with 20 bases between them. The CDR3 covers 16 residues. CDR3: CASSRVPQPESYEQYF. Here the CDR3 DNA reads TGTGCCAGCAGCCGCGTACCACAACCCGAGAGCTACGAGCAGTACTTC.

Points on this clonotype: The junction departs from the called germline gene at one end, perhaps through a read error. The rearrangement uses TRBV6-1 and TRBJ2-5; D unresolved. Germline lookup yields CDR1 MNHNS and CDR2 SASEGT. The CDR3 is 10 residues long. The CDR3 DNA follows: TGTGCCAGCATTATGACCGGGTCTAACTTC. This sequence encodes CASIMTGSNF.

This clonotype was picked up many times. This chain joins TRBV11-2 and TRBJ1-1; 8 bases map to TRBD1. The junction had 13 bases not matched to a gene; V was cut back by 3 bases and J by 10 bases. The CDR3 has 15 amino acids. Germline values: CDR1 SGHAT, CDR2 FQNNGV. The CDR3 spells CASSLRGQGAYGAFF. The DNA for the CDR3 is TGTGCCAGCAGCTTGAGGGGGCAGGGGGCTTACGGAGCTTTCTTT.

With regard to this clonotype: This sequence may be a read error, since a much larger clone differs from it by one base. The rearrangement links TRBV20-1 to TRBJ2-7; no clear D gene. The J call may be wrong; the DNA end is better matched by TRBJ2-1. The CDR3 extends over 11 amino acids. CDR1 is DFQATT, CDR2 SNEGSKA, per germline (reference sequence). CDR3 residues: CSPFSNYEQFF. CDR3 coding DNA: TGCAGCCCCTTTAGCAACTACGAGCAGTTCTTC.

This clonotype has ten or more counts. V gene TRBV6-2 or TRBV6-3 combines with J gene TRBJ1-2; D gene unclear. V was clipped by 0 bases and J by 3 bases, with 2 bases between them. Germline-derived CDR1 and CDR2 are MNHEY and SVGEGT. This CDR3 is 12 amino acids long. The CDR3 nucleotides read TGTGCCAGCAGTTACTCGGACTATGGCTACACCTTC. It yields the protein CASSYSDYGYTF.

This clonotype was found many times. The chain is built from TRBV7-9 and TRBJ2-1; the match to TRBD2 covers 9 bases. The CDR3 totals 19 residues. V was clipped by 1 base and J by 0 bases; unmatched bases: 10. From germline, CDR1 is SEHNR and CDR2 FQNEAQ (reference sequence). As DNA, the CDR3 is TGTGCCAGCAGCTTAGGTCGGTTGGCTAGCGGGGTCTCCTACAATGAGCAGTTCTTC. It encodes CASSLGRLASGVSYNEQFF.

This clonotype showed up just a few times. The chain uses TRBV7-2 and TRBJ2-2; 12 positions match TRBD2. The CDR3 consists of 16 residues. Trimming took 2 bases from V and 4 from J; bases not matched to a gene: 2. Germline CDR1 is SGHTA and CDR2 is FQGNSA. The CDR3 nucleotides are TGTGCCAGCAGCTTACTAGCGGGAGGGGTCACCGGGGAGCTGTTTTTT. Translation: CASSLLAGGVTGELFF.

This clonotype was seen a handful of times. This chain uses TRBV5-4 with TRBJ2-3, with 12 bases identical to TRBD2. CDR3 length equals 16 residues. The junction had 5 bases not matched to a gene; V was cut back by 2 bases and J by 4 bases. CDR1 and CDR2 from the germline V gene are SGHNT and YYREEE (reference sequence). This CDR3 reads CASSLTSGRSADTQYF. The CDR3 nucleotides read TGTGCCAGCAGCTTAACTAGCGGGAGGTCGGCAGATACGCAGTATTTT.

This clonotype came up many times. J is TRBJ2-1 and V is TRBV3-1; the D gene is possibly TRBD2 (5 bases). The CDR3 is 12 residues long. Germline assignment: CDR1 LGHDT and CDR2 YNNKEL (reference sequence). V was clipped by 6 bases and J by 12 bases, with 15 bases between them. CDR3 region: CASSSRGYGQFF. CDR3 in DNA: TGTGCCAGCAGTAGTCGGGGATATGGGCAGTTCTTC.

Many counts were recorded for this clonotype. The V call is TRBV6-1, the J call TRBJ1-2; a weak D match, TRBD1 (5 bases). This CDR3 region has 12 residues. Between the trimmed V and J ends, which lost 10 bases and 4 bases, there was a span of 13 bases. Per germline, CDR1 MNHNS and CDR2 SASEGT. In DNA form, the CDR3 reads TGTGCCACTTCGGACACCTCCTATGGCTACACCTTC. This sequence encodes CATSDTSYGYTF.